The source of this TCR beta chain is a study of control samples from healthy donors and cancer patients (dated by TCRdb to 2019 to 2021). As encoded in the germline V gene, CDR1 is KGHDR while CDR2 is SFDVKD. Trimming costs V 3 bases and J 5 bases, and their ends lie 10 bases apart. The cysteine opens and the phenylalanine closes a CDR3 of 14 amino acids. Just CDR3 DNA is preserved here, 42 bases in frame from base 1. As concerns this clone: Its antigen is unknown. No much larger clone exists at a distance of one base, and base qualities are not known.

Libraries were made using the immunoSEQ multiplex PCR assay. TCRdb re-hosts the immuneACCESS table, in-frame sequences only. Its copies lack some clones; in the studies checked, an unresolved V gene accounts for under half of them, and the cause for the rest is not known. The sample table records about 75,000 clones; approximately 80% of these occur just once. The ten largest clones take up about 15% of the sample. The sample comprised blood. In this chain, TRBV24-1 is recombined with TRBJ1-5, with no reliable assignment of the D segment. This clonotype originated in a middle-aged man in good health. This receptor has the CDR3 CATSDRAYHQPQHF. The DNA is TGTGCCACCAGTGATCGGGCCTACCATCAGCCCCAGCATTTT.